The rows below give T cell receptor beta chains drawn from one sample of a study of Tregs in tolerant kidney transplant recipients. Only in-frame clones appear in the TCRdb table, and some are missing; sequencing was by immunoSEQ multiplex PCR. Among some 70,000 clones listed, roughly 89% were seen once. The sample consisted of CD4+ T cells from blood. The receptors stem from a human donor in good health. The CDR3 runs from the conserved cysteine through the conserved F or W. The D gene is left open where the match is weak. Part of the rows lack a size; the others show once, few, many or a class for expanded clones.

abundance: -; v_gene: TRBV2; j_gene: TRBJ2-7; d_gene: TRBD2; CDR3nt: TGTGCCAGCAGGTCATCGGGGGGATCCTACGAGCAGTACTTC; CDR3aa: CASRSSGGSYEQYF
abundance: -; v_gene: TRBV7-9; j_gene: TRBJ2-1; d_gene: -; CDR3nt: TGTGCCAGCAGCCGCGGGACTTCTGCCTACAATGAGCAGTTCTTC; CDR3aa: CASSRGTSAYNEQFF
abundance: -; v_gene: TRBV11-3; j_gene: TRBJ2-3; d_gene: TRBD2; CDR3nt: TGTGCCAGCAGCTTAGGAGCGGGAGTTGGGGATACGCAGTATTTT; CDR3aa: CASSLGAGVGDTQYF
abundance: -; v_gene: TRBV6-5; j_gene: TRBJ2-2; d_gene: -; CDR3nt: TGTGCCAGCAGTTACCTACCATATGGGGAGCTGTTTTTT; CDR3aa: CASSYLPYGELFF
abundance: -; v_gene: TRBV25-1; j_gene: TRBJ2-3; d_gene: -; CDR3nt: TGTGCCAGCTCACCAGCGTTAGGCACAGATACGCAGTATTTT; CDR3aa: CASSPALGTDTQYF
abundance: few; v_gene: TRBV12-5; j_gene: TRBJ2-5; d_gene: -; CDR3nt: TGTGCTAGTAAAAATGCCCTCCAAGAGACCCAGTACTTC; CDR3aa: CASKNALQETQYF
abundance: -; v_gene: TRBV5-1; j_gene: TRBJ2-5; d_gene: TRBD1; CDR3nt: TGCGCCAGCAGCTTGGCGACAGGGATTGAGACCCAGTACTTC; CDR3aa: CASSLATGIETQYF
abundance: -; v_gene: TRBV15; j_gene: TRBJ2-1; d_gene: -; CDR3nt: TGTGCCACCAGCAGAGAACGGGGCTTTAATTACAATGAGCAGTTCTTC; CDR3aa: CATSRERGFNYNEQFF
abundance: -; v_gene: TRBV11-3; j_gene: TRBJ1-2; d_gene: -; CDR3nt: TGTGCCAGCAGCTCCCCCCGGGGTGGCGCCGAGACGGGCTACACCTTC; CDR3aa: CASSSPRGGAETGYTF
abundance: once; v_gene: TRBV6-1; j_gene: TRBJ1-3; d_gene: TRBD1; CDR3nt: TGTGCCAGCAGGTTCAGGACAGGCTCTGGAAACACCATATATTTT; CDR3aa: CASRFRTGSGNTIYF
abundance: -; v_gene: TRBV14; j_gene: TRBJ2-3; d_gene: -; CDR3nt: TGTGCCAGCAGCCCAATGGACGGCGCAGATACGCAGTATTTT; CDR3aa: CASSPMDGADTQYF
abundance: -; v_gene: TRBV2; j_gene: TRBJ2-5; d_gene: -; CDR3nt: TGTGCCAGCAGGGGGGCCGGGAGAAGTTTGAGAGAGACCCAGTACTTC; CDR3aa: CASRGAGRSLRETQYF
abundance: -; v_gene: TRBV15; j_gene: TRBJ1-4; d_gene: TRBD1; CDR3nt: TGTGCCACTTCAGGGGGCGCGATGAGTGAAAAACTGTTTTTT; CDR3aa: CATSGGAMSEKLFF
abundance: -; v_gene: TRBV15; j_gene: TRBJ2-3; d_gene: TRBD1; CDR3nt: TGTGCCACCGGGGACAGGGATAGCACAGATACGCAGTATTTT; CDR3aa: CATGDRDSTDTQYF
abundance: once; v_gene: TRBV18; j_gene: TRBJ2-7; d_gene: TRBD2; CDR3nt: TGTGCCAGCTCACAAACCTTTAGCGGGAGTGGGTACGAGCAGTACTTC; CDR3aa: CASSQTFSGSGYEQYF
abundance: -; v_gene: TRBV10-3; j_gene: TRBJ1-2; d_gene: -; CDR3nt: TGTGCCATCAGTGACGGGGGAGGCTACACCTTC; CDR3aa: CAISDGGGYTF
abundance: few; v_gene: TRBV5-5; j_gene: TRBJ2-2; d_gene: TRBD2; CDR3nt: TGTGCCAGCAGCTTGGTTGCACTAGCGGGAGTTTTAGCCGGGGAGCTGTTTTTT; CDR3aa: CASSLVALAGVLAGELFF
abundance: -; v_gene: TRBV28; j_gene: TRBJ2-2; d_gene: TRBD1; CDR3nt: TGTGCCAGCAGTAGACAGGGAGTGACCGGGGAGCTGTTTTTT; CDR3aa: CASSRQGVTGELFF
abundance: -; v_gene: TRBV13; j_gene: TRBJ1-1; d_gene: TRBD1; CDR3nt: TGTGCCAGCAGCTTTTTTGTTGGACAGGGTGAAGCTTTCTTT; CDR3aa: CASSFFVGQGEAFF
abundance: -; v_gene: TRBV30; j_gene: TRBJ1-5; d_gene: -; CDR3nt: TGTGCCTGGAGTAAGCGTAGCAATCAGCCCCAGCATTTT; CDR3aa: CAWSKRSNQPQHF
abundance: -; v_gene: TRBV2; j_gene: TRBJ1-1; d_gene: -; CDR3nt: TGTGCCAGCAGTGGTTCTCCGAACACTGAAGCTTTCTTT; CDR3aa: CASSGSPNTEAFF
abundance: -; v_gene: TRBV6-1; j_gene: TRBJ1-4; d_gene: TRBD1; CDR3nt: TGTGCCAGCATTAACAGGGGGGCAGATGAAAAACTGTTTTTT; CDR3aa: CASINRGADEKLFF
abundance: -; v_gene: TRBV5-8; j_gene: TRBJ2-1; d_gene: -; CDR3nt: TGTGCCAGCAGCCCGTGGTCCGAGAACAATGAGCAGTTCTTC; CDR3aa: CASSPWSENNEQFF
abundance: -; v_gene: TRBV6-5; j_gene: TRBJ2-2; d_gene: -; CDR3nt: TGTGCCACTTGCCGGGGGGAGCTGTTTTTT; CDR3aa: CATCRGELFF
abundance: -; v_gene: TRBV30; j_gene: TRBJ2-7; d_gene: -; CDR3nt: TGTGCCTGGTCCCAGGGGTACCCCGGAGGGGAGCAGTACTTC; CDR3aa: CAWSQGYPGGEQYF
abundance: -; v_gene: TRBV29-1; j_gene: TRBJ2-7; d_gene: -; CDR3nt: TGCAGCGTGAGGGGGACCCTTGGACACGAGCAGTACTTC; CDR3aa: CSVRGTLGHEQYF
abundance: -; v_gene: TRBV30; j_gene: TRBJ2-5; d_gene: -; CDR3nt: TGTGCCTGGAGTACTGGGCCCACGGCCCAGTACTTC; CDR3aa: CAWSTGPTAQYF